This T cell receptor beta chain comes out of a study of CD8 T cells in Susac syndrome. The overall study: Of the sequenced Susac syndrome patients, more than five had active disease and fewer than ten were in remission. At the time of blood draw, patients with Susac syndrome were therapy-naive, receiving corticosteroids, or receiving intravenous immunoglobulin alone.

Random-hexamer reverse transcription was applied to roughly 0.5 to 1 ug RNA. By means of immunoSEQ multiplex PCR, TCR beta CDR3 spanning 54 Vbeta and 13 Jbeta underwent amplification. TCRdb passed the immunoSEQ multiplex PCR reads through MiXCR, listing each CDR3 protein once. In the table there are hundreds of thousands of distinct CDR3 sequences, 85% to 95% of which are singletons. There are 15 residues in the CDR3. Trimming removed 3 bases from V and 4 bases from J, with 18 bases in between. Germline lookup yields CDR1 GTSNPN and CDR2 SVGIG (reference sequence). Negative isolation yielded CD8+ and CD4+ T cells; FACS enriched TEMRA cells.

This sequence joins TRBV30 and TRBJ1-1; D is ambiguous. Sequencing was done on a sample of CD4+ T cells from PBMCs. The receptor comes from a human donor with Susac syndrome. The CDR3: CAWSPKGDEATEAFF. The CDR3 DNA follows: TGTGCCTGGAGCCCTAAGGGTGATGAGGCCACTGAAGCTTTCTTT.